What follows are 15 T cell receptor beta chains derived from one specimen sequenced in a study of tumor-infiltrating T cells and Merkel cell polyomavirus. Study in general: The T cells studied were KLL-specific CD8+ cells against Merkel polyomavirus.

Every patient's tumor was robustly positive for Merkel cell polyomavirus Large T antigen on immunohistochemistry. Libraries were prepared by immunoSEQ multiplex PCR; TCRdb keeps only in-frame clonotypes and omits some of them. This table holds about 3,100 clones, just under 85% found once. Sample: tumor tissue. Receptors originate from a man aged 50-59 years with Merkel cell carcinoma.

The chain recombines TRBV5-4 with TRBJ1-1; 7 bases map to TRBD1. This CDR3 is built from 16 residues. J lost 3 bases, V lost 1 base, and 9 bases had no gene match. Germline V lookup: CDR1 SGHNT, CDR2 YYREEE (reference sequence). The CDR3 here is CASSLSARGTYTEAFF. The CDR3 DNA reads as TGTGCCAGCAGCTTGAGTGCCAGGGGGACGTACACTGAAGCTTTCTTT.

The chain uses TRBV6-1 and TRBJ2-5; 7 bases map to TRBD2. V gave up 4 bases and J gave up 3 bases; unmatched junction bases: 14. The germline gives CDR1 MNHNS, CDR2 SASEGT. The CDR3 totals 17 residues. Here the CDR3 reads CASSGDAGIREEETQYF. CDR3 DNA: TGTGCCAGCAGTGGCGATGCGGGTATTCGGGAGGAAGAGACCCAGTACTTC.

The chain combines TRBV5-1 with TRBJ2-7, with TRBD1 as a possible D gene (6 bases). The V and J ends lost 4 bases and 7 bases respectively, with 12 bases between them. This CDR3 contains 12 residues. Germline CDR1 reads SGHRS; CDR2 reads YFSETQ. The CDR3 protein is CASSLTDREQYF. CDR3 coding DNA: TGCGCCAGCAGCCTTACTGACAGGGAGCAGTACTTC.

This clone appeared once. The chain joins TRBV7-6 to TRBJ2-5; a possible D gene is TRBD1 (6 bases). Germline CDR1 is SGHVS and CDR2 is FNYEAQ. Trimming took 5 bases from V and 11 from J, leaving 9 bases between them. The CDR3 runs to 10 residues. The CDR3 protein is CASSMGAQYF. CDR3 nucleotide sequence: TGTGCCAGCAGCATGGGGGCTCAGTACTTC.

The rearrangement links TRBV15 to TRBJ1-5; D gene uncertain. Trimming removed 5 bases at V and 6 bases at J, with 20 bases between. Germline CDR1 reads LNHNV; CDR2 reads YYDKDF (reference sequence). This CDR3 spans 16 amino acids. The CDR3 nucleotides are TGTGCCACCAGCGCTAGCCGAAACCTACCCAGTCAGCCCCAGCATTTT. It translates to CATSASRNLPSQPQHF.

This chain uses TRBV19 with TRBJ2-1, with 10 nucleotides matching TRBD2. Per the germline V gene, CDR1 is LNHDA and CDR2 is SQIVND (reference sequence). The J segment lost 7 bases and the V segment lost 7 bases, leaving 13 bases of the junction unmatched. There are 16 residues in the CDR3. CDR3 amino acids: CASKTSGGALENEQFF. The CDR3 DNA follows: TGTGCCAGTAAAACAAGCGGGGGGGCACTGGAAAATGAGCAGTTCTTC.

The chain employs TRBV18 and TRBJ2-5, with 9 nucleotides matching TRBD1. The length of the CDR3 is 14 residues. Germline values: CDR1 KGHSH, CDR2 LQKENI. Trimming took 6 bases from V and 3 from J; bases not matched to a gene: 5. The CDR3 coding sequence is TGTGCCAGCTCTCCGACAGGGGGGGAAGAGACCCAGTACTTC. The encoded protein is CASSPTGGEETQYF.

The chain has TRBV7-6 and TRBJ1-1; 7 bases line up with TRBD1. Germline V gene data show CDR1 as SGHVS and CDR2 as FNYEAQ. The CDR3 has 16 amino acids. Germline trimming cut 5 bases from V and 3 bases from J; bases unmatched to any gene: 12. CDR3 nucleotide sequence: TGTGCCAGCAGCCTTCTAACACAGGGGCGGGACACTGAAGCTTTCTTT. The encoded protein is CASSLLTQGRDTEAFF.

The V call is TRBV20-1, the J call TRBJ1-2, with TRBD1 matching over 7 bases. The CDR3 runs to 11 residues. CDR1 and CDR2 (germline): DFQATT, SNEGSKA (reference sequence). With V trimmed by 5 bases and J by 8 bases, 5 bases remained unmatched. Here the CDR3 reads CSARTGLGYTF. The CDR3 DNA follows: TGCAGTGCTCGGACAGGCCTGGGCTACACCTTC.

The CDR3 DNA reads TGTGCCAGCAGCCCCCTTCCGGGACTCCGCCGCTACGAGCAGTACTTC. It encodes CASSPLPGLRRYEQYF. The genes are TRBV7-2 and TRBJ2-7, with a tentative D call TRBD2 (6 bases). Germline CDR1 SGHTA, CDR2 FQGNSA. Trimming cost V 5 bases and J 3 bases, with 20 bases left between them. The CDR3 spans 16 residues.

This rearrangement joins TRBV6-1 to TRBJ1-1, with 11 bases lining up with TRBD1. Germline loops: CDR1 MNHNS, CDR2 SASEGT. V shed 5 bases and J 4 bases; nucleotides not matched to a gene: 3. The CDR3 is made up of 14 amino acids. CDR3 amino acids: CASSWDRGGTEAFF. For the CDR3, the DNA is TGTGCCAGCAGTTGGGACAGGGGGGGCACTGAAGCTTTCTTT.

This chain joins TRBV5-1 and TRBJ1-1; no firm D call. V lost 6 bases and J 5 bases, leaving 20 bases between the germline ends. CDR1 and CDR2 from the germline V gene are SGHRS and YFSETQ. The CDR3 is 15 amino acids. CDR3 DNA: TGCGCCAGCAAAGAGCCATCAAACCAGCGGACTGAAGCTTTCTTT. Protein product: CASKEPSNQRTEAFF. The complete variable domain, with remaining parts taken from reference TRBV5-1 and TRBJ1-1, reads KAGVTQTPRYLIKTRGQQVTLSCSPISGHRSVSWYQQTPGQGLQFLFEYFSETQRNKGNFPGRFSGRQFSNSRSEMNVSTLELGDSALYLCASKEPSNQRTEAFFGQGTRLTVV.

This rearrangement joins TRBV7-6 to TRBJ2-3; no reliable D call. Germline V gene data show CDR1 as SGHVS and CDR2 as FNYEAQ. V was trimmed by 4 bases and J by 4 bases, leaving 21 bases between them. CDR3 length: 17 residues. The CDR3 DNA is TGTGCCAGCAGCTCCAGACCGGGTCTCGAACGGTCAGATACGCAGTATTTT. It is translated as CASSSRPGLERSDTQYF. The full variable domain, completed using reference TRBV7-6 and TRBJ2-3, is GAGVSQSPRYKVTKRGQDVALRCDPISGHVSLYWYRQALGQGPEFLTYFNYEAQQDKSGLPNDRFSAERPEGSISTLTIQRTEQRDSAMYRCASSSRPGLERSDTQYFGPGTRLTVL.

The chain has TRBV6-1 and TRBJ1-1; weak D call: TRBD1 (6 bases). The V end lost 6 bases, the J end lost 5 bases, and 16 bases lay between the germline ends. The CDR3 runs 14 residues. Per germline, CDR1 MNHNS and CDR2 SASEGT. CDR3 coding DNA: TGTGCCAGCAGCGACAGGATGGCAAGGACTGAAGCTTTCTTT. Protein sequence: CASSDRMARTEAFF.

The chain employs TRBV30 and TRBJ1-6; D is unclear. The CDR3 runs to 15 residues. Germline V gene lookup returns CDR1 GTSNPN and CDR2 SVGIG (reference sequence). V was cut by 2 bases and J by 4 bases, with 12 bases left in between. This CDR3 reads CAWSSLIGYNSPLHF. In DNA form, the CDR3 reads TGTGCCTGGAGTAGCCTCATCGGGTATAATTCACCCCTCCACTTT.